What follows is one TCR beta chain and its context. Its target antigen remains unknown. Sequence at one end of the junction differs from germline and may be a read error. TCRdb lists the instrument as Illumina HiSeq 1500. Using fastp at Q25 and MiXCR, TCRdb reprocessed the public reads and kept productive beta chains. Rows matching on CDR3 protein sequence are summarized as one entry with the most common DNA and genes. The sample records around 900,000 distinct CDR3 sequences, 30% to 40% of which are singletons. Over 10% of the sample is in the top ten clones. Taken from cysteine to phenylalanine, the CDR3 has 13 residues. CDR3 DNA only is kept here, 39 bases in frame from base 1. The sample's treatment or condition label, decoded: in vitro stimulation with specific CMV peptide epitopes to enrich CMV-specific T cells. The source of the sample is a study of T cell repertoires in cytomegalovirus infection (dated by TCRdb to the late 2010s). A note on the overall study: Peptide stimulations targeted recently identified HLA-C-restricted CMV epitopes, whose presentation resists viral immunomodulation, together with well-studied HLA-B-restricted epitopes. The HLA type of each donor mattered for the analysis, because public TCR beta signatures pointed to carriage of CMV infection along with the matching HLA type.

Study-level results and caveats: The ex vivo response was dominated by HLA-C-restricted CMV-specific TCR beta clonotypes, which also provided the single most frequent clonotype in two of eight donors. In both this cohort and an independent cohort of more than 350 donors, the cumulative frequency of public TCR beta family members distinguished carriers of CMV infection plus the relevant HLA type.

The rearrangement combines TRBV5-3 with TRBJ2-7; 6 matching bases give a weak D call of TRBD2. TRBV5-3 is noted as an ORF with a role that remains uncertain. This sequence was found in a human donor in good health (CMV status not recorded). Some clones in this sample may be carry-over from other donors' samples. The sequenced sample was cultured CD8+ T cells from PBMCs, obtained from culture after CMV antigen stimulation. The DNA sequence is TGTGCCAGCAGCTTTCTTCTAGCGAACGAGCAGTACTTC. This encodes CASSFLLANEQYF.